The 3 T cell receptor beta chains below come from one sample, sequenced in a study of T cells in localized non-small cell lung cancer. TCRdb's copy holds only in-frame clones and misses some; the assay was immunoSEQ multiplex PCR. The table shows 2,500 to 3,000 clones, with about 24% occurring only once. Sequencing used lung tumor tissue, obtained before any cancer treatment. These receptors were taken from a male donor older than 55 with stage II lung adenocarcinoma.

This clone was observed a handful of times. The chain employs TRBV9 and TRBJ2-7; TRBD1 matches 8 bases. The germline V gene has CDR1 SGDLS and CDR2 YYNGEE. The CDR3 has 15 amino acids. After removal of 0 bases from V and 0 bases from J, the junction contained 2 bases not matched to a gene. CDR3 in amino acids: CASSVAGQASYEQYF. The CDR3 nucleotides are TGTGCCAGCAGCGTAGCGGGACAGGCCTCCTACGAGCAGTACTTC.

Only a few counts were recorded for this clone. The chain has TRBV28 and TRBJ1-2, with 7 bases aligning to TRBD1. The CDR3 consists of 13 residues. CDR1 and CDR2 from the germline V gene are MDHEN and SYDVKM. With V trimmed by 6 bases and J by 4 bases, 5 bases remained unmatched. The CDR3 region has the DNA TGTGCCAGCAGCAGGGGGGACAGCTATGGCTACACCTTC. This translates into CASSRGDSYGYTF.

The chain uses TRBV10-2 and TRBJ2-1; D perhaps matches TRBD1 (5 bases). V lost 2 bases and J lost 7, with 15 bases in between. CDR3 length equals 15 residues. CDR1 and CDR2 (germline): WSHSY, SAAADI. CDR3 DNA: TGCGCCAGCAGTGAGGACAGTTACCTTTATAATGAGCAGTTCTTC. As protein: CASSEDSYLYNEQFF.